The clone carrying this T cell receptor beta chain was counted ten times or more. Its antigen is as yet unknown. CDR3 of TCR beta was amplified from genomic DNA via a two-round multiplex PCR. First-round PCR employed TRBV- and TRBJ-specific primers for each gene. PCR proceeded to a second round, and that round used universal primers. TCRdb reprocessed the multiplex PCR reads with MiXCR, giving one entry per CDR3 protein. Among over 45,000 distinct CDR3 sequences, 26% were seen once, and the ten largest hold roughly 7.5%. Peripheral blood, in roughly 6-milliliter volumes, was drawn at each of two time points. The entry originates in a study of prognosis after radiotherapy for stage I lung cancer. CDR3 size: 19 residues. The germline gives CDR1 MNHNS, CDR2 SASEGT. V was trimmed by 5 bases and J by 0 bases, leaving 23 bases between them. Whole-study findings and limits: Reportedly, metastasis status was linked to differences in TRBV and TRBJ usage frequencies.

The receptor was isolated from a donor aged 50 or older with non-small cell lung cancer. The chain couples TRBV6-1 to TRBJ1-3, with D tentatively TRBD1 (5 bases). This material consisted of PBMCs, taken before or after stereotactic body radiation therapy (not recorded which). The CDR3 DNA is TGTGCCAGCAGTCTTCGCGGCCAGGGTCGCAGAGGCTCTGGAAACACCATATATTTT. Translating gives CASSLRGQGRRGSGNTIYF.